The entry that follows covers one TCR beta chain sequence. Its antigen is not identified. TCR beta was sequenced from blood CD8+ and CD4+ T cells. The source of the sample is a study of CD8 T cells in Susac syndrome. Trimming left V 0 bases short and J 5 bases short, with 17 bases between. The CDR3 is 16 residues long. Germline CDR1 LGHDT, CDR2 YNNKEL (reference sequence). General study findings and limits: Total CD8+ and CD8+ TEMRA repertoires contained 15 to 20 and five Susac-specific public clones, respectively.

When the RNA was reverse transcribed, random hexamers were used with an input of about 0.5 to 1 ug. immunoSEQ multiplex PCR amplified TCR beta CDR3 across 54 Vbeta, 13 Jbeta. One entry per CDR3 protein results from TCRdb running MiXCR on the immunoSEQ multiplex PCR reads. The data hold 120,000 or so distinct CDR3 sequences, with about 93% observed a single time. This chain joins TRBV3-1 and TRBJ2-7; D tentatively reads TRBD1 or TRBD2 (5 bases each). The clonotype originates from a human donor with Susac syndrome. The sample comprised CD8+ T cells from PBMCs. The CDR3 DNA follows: TGTGCCAGCAGCCAAGATCCGGGCTCGCCGGGGCACGAGCAGTACTTC. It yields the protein CASSQDPGSPGHEQYF.